The 16 T cell receptor beta chains in this list originate from one sample, sequenced in a study of blood T cell repertoires in COVID-19. The data were produced by immunoSEQ multiplex PCR, yet TCRdb's version contains in-frame clones alone and is incomplete. Of approximately 260,000 clones listed, roughly 86% are singletons. The sample comprised PBMCs or T cells enriched from blood (not recorded which). These receptors all stem from a woman aged 55 to 70 who had recovered from COVID-19.

The rearrangement joins TRBV2 to TRBJ2-5; 9 bases are shared with TRBD2. After removal of 6 bases from V and 1 base from J, the junction contained 6 bases not matched to a gene. The germline V gene has CDR1 SNHLY and CDR2 FYNNEI. This CDR3 has 15 residues. CDR3: CASSLSGGSQETQYF. CDR3 sequence (DNA): TGTGCCAGCAGCCTTAGCGGGGGCTCCCAAGAGACCCAGTACTTC.

This chain joins TRBV5-8 and TRBJ1-4; 7 nucleotides line up with TRBD1. Unmatched junction bases numbered 6, after V lost 0 bases and J lost 10 bases. This CDR3 region has 14 residues. The V gene's germline CDR1 is SGHTS and CDR2 YDEGEE. CDR3 coding DNA: TGTGCCAGCAGCTTGGGGGACAGAATCGGAAAACTGTTTTTT. It encodes CASSLGDRIGKLFF. Full variable domain (outside the CDR3, taken from reference TRBV5-8 and TRBJ1-4): EAGVTQSPTHLIKTRGQQATLRCSPISGHTSVYWYQQALGLGLQFLLWYDEGEERNRGNFPPRFSGRQFPNYSSELNVNALELEDSALYLCASSLGDRIGKLFFGSGTQLSVL.

This clone was seen once. The chain links TRBV7-5 to TRBJ2-3; the D call TRBD2 from the table was never checked on the DNA. TRBV7-5 is an annotated pseudogene. The CDR3 is made up of 16 amino acids. CDR3 in amino acids: CARSSPPGLAEDTQYF. The CDR3 DNA reads as TGTGCCAGAAGCTCGCCTCCGGGACTAGCGGAAGATACGCAGTATTTT.

This clone occurred once. The chain employs TRBV5-1 and TRBJ2-3; D possibly corresponds to TRBD2 (6 bases). Germline CDR1 SGHRS, CDR2 YFSETQ. V lost 5 bases, J lost 0 bases, and 10 bases lay in between. This CDR3 is built from 14 residues. The CDR3 spells CASRPGVSTDTQYF. CDR3 bases: TGCGCCAGCAGGCCGGGGGTTAGCACAGATACGCAGTATTTT.

J is TRBJ2-1 and V is TRBV29-1; 8 nucleotides agree with TRBD2. The V gene end was trimmed by 1 base and the J gene end by 3 bases; junction bases not matched to a gene: 14. The CDR3 contains 18 residues. Germline V gene data show CDR1 as SQVTM and CDR2 as ANQGSEA. CDR3 bases: TGCAGCGTTGAAGTCTTGTGGCCTCGAGCGGGGGACTACAATGAGCAGTTCTTC. It yields the protein CSVEVLWPRAGDYNEQFF.

This clone was recorded only once. The chain recombines TRBV29-1 with TRBJ2-1; 9 nucleotides agree with TRBD2. The CDR3 has 16 amino acids. The V gene end was trimmed by 6 bases and the J gene end by 6 bases; junction bases not matched to a gene: 15. The germline gives CDR1 SQVTM, CDR2 ANQGSEA. In DNA form, the CDR3 reads TGCAGCGTCTTACAAGCCGGGCGGGAGGGGACCAATGAGCAGTTCTTC. Protein product: CSVLQAGREGTNEQFF.

The chain links TRBV12-3 or TRBV12-4 to TRBJ1-5, with TRBD1 matching 8 bases. J gave up 4 bases and V 7 bases, and 3 bases lay outside the gene matches. The CDR3 is made up of 13 amino acids. CDR3 DNA: TGTGCCAGCACTAGACAGGGGAATCAGCCCCAGCATTTT. This encodes CASTRQGNQPQHF.

The V call is TRBV11-1, the J call TRBJ1-1, with unresolved D. This CDR3 spans 13 amino acids. V was cut by 3 bases and J by 11 bases, with 16 bases left in between. Germline V gives CDR1 SGHAT, CDR2 FQDESV (reference sequence). This CDR3 reads CASSFEAEGRAFF. CDR3 sequence (DNA): TGTGCCAGCAGCTTTGAGGCGGAGGGAAGGGCTTTCTTT.

The chain recombines TRBV19 with TRBJ1-5, with 7 bases lining up with TRBD1. The germline V gene has CDR1 LNHDA and CDR2 SQIVND (reference sequence). With 8 bases clipped from V and 3 bases from J, the junction kept 13 bases outside the gene matches. This CDR3 has 16 amino acids. CDR3 in DNA: TGTGCCAGTCAAGGGGGCTCGTGGGAGGTCAATCAGCCCCAGCATTTT. It yields the protein CASQGGSWEVNQPQHF.

V gene TRBV7-2 combines with J gene TRBJ2-5; TRBD2 agrees at 12 bases. The germline V gene encodes CDR1 SGHTA and CDR2 FQGNSA. The CDR3 has 14 residues. Unmatched junction bases numbered 1, after V lost 3 bases and J lost 5 bases. This CDR3 is CASSFGTSGETQYF. CDR3 DNA sequence: TGTGCCAGCAGCTTCGGGACTAGCGGGGAGACCCAGTACTTC.

The V and J genes are TRBV12-3 or TRBV12-4 and TRBJ2-2; D is uncertain. The CDR3 is 13 amino acids. Trimming pared 6 bases from V and 1 base from J, leaving 6 bases between. CDR3 coding DNA: TGTGCCAGCAGCACATGGAACACCGGGGAGCTGTTTTTT. Its translation is CASSTWNTGELFF.

As to this clone: The sample has other DNA sequences that encode this CDR3 too. V and J are TRBV6-5 and TRBJ2-1, with D perhaps TRBD2 (5 bases). Germline V CDR1 and CDR2: MNHEY, SVGAGI. This CDR3 contains 16 residues. Trimming removed 0 bases from V and 4 bases from J, with 13 bases in between. CDR3 nucleotide sequence: TGTGCCAGCAGTTACTCGAGTGGGAGCGGTTACAATGAGCAGTTCTTC. Translated: CASSYSSGSGYNEQFF.

The count of this clone is one. The J gene is TRBJ2-7, the V gene TRBV5-1; 7 bases agree with TRBD2. Germline V lookup: CDR1 SGHRS, CDR2 YFSETQ. V gave up 3 bases and J gave up 6 bases; unmatched junction bases: 6. The CDR3 spans 13 residues. CDR3 protein: CASSWREKTEQYF. The DNA of the CDR3 is TGCGCCAGCAGCTGGCGGGAGAAGACCGAGCAGTACTTC.

V gene TRBV12-5 combines with J gene TRBJ1-5; weak D call: TRBD1 (5 bases). Germline-derived CDR1 and CDR2 are LGHNT and FRNRAP. The CDR3 has 16 amino acids. V lost 9 bases, J lost 2 bases, and 20 bases lay in between. CDR3 residues: CASSEFPRAGNQPQHF. The CDR3 DNA reads TGTGCTAGCTCGGAATTCCCCAGGGCGGGCAATCAGCCCCAGCATTTT.

V usage is TRBV3-1 (or the pseudogene TRBV3-2) and J usage is TRBJ1-4; no reliable D call. This CDR3 has 12 residues. V was shortened by 4 bases and J by 13 bases, with 13 bases between the two germline ends. Germline V CDR1 and CDR2: LGHDT, YNNKEL (reference sequence). CDR3 nucleotides: TGTGCCAGCAGCCTCCGCCGGGAGAGACTGTTTTTT. As protein: CASSLRRERLFF.

This sequence joins TRBV9 and TRBJ1-3, with D uncertain. Looked up from germline, CDR1 is SGDLS and CDR2 is YYNGEE. V dropped 0 bases and J dropped 0 bases, with 7 bases sitting between them. The CDR3 contains 15 residues. DNA of the CDR3: TGTGCCAGCAGCGTAGGGGCAAACTCTGGAAACACCATATATTTT. This gives the protein CASSVGANSGNTIYF.